This entry lists 17 T cell receptor beta chains sequenced from one sample in a study of blood T cell repertoires in COVID-19. The table came from immunoSEQ multiplex PCR; TCRdb's copy has only in-frame clones and leaves some out. Of 65,000 to 85,000 clones detected, around 85% appear once; the ten largest clones hold 3.5% to 5%. What was sequenced was peripheral blood. The receptor source for this set is a man between 50 and 59 years old with active COVID-19.

This clone was seen at least ten times. V usage is TRBV27 and J usage is TRBJ1-6; 7 positions agree with TRBD1. Unmatched junction bases numbered 6, after V lost 9 bases and J lost 7 bases. The CDR3 length is 13 residues. The V gene's germline CDR1 is MNHEY and CDR2 SMNVEV (reference sequence). CDR3 DNA: TGTGCCAGTTGGGGGACAGAGAATTCACCCCTCCACTTT. Its translation: CASWGTENSPLHF.

Only one count was recorded for this clone. The CDR3 DNA sequence: TGCGCCAGCAGCTTGGCAGGGGGAAACTCTGGAAACACCATATATTTT. It codes for CASSLAGGNSGNTIYF. V usage is TRBV5-1 and J usage is TRBJ1-3, with 7 bases fitting TRBD1. Germline V gene lookup returns CDR1 SGHRS and CDR2 YFSETQ. Losses at the gene ends were 0 bases for V and 0 bases for J; bases not matched to a gene: 3. This CDR3 is built from 16 residues.

The V gene is TRBV9, the J gene TRBJ1-1, with 7 bases fitting TRBD1. This CDR3 is built from 14 residues. In germline, CDR1 is SGDLS, CDR2 YYNGEE. Trimming removed 2 bases from V and 4 bases from J; junction bases left unmatched: 5. The CDR3 nucleotides read TGTGCCAGCAGCGTGTCGACAGGGATCACTGAAGCTTTCTTT. It translates to CASSVSTGITEAFF.

This chain links TRBV7-2 with TRBJ1-2, with a weak D call TRBD1 (5 bases). The V gene lost 4 bases and the J gene lost 2 bases, with 14 bases spanning the gap. Germline values: CDR1 SGHTA, CDR2 FQGNSA. The CDR3 is 15 residues long. The CDR3 loop reads CASSSDSIINYGYTF. The CDR3 DNA sequence: TGTGCCAGCAGCTCAGACAGCATAATAAACTATGGCTACACCTTC.

The J gene is TRBJ2-7, the V gene TRBV7-2, with D possibly being TRBD1 (7 bases). Trimming took off 6 bases at V and 5 bases at J, with 14 bases between the two ends. CDR1 and CDR2 from the germline V gene are SGHTA and FQGNSA. The length of the CDR3 is 13 residues. Written as DNA, the CDR3 is TGTGCCAGCAGTCGGGAGACAGGGCACGAGCAGTACTTC. Amino acid sequence: CASSRETGHEQYF.

The chain carries TRBV15 and TRBJ1-4, with 9 nucleotides matching TRBD1. Trimming removed 3 bases from V and 8 bases from J; junction bases left unmatched: 10. Germline V lookup: CDR1 LNHNV, CDR2 YYDKDF (reference sequence). There are 16 residues in the CDR3. The CDR3 bases are TGTGCCACCAGCAGGGATCGCCCCGGGACAGGGGAAAAACTGTTTTTT. Protein product: CATSRDRPGTGEKLFF.

The chain has TRBV7-9 and TRBJ2-1; TRBD2 matches at 7 bases. V shed 5 bases and J 0 bases; nucleotides not matched to a gene: 10. CDR3 length equals 17 residues. Germline V gene data show CDR1 as SEHNR and CDR2 as FQNEAQ (reference sequence). The CDR3 spells CASSPPGGVSSYNEQFF. CDR3 sequence (DNA): TGTGCCAGCAGCCCCCCGGGAGGAGTAAGCTCCTACAATGAGCAGTTCTTC.

V usage is TRBV7-3 and J usage is TRBJ2-2; the D gene is possibly TRBD2 (6 bases). In germline, CDR1 is SGHTA, CDR2 FQGTGA. V was shortened by 0 bases and J by 2 bases, with 7 bases between the two germline ends. The CDR3 length is 15 residues. This CDR3 is CASSLTGGNTGELFF. The CDR3 region has the DNA TGTGCCAGCAGCTTAACCGGGGGTAACACCGGGGAGCTGTTTTTT.

The chain couples TRBV10-3 to TRBJ1-2; D is unclear. The ends were cut back, 3 bases at V and 4 bases at J, with 18 bases in the middle. This CDR3 comprises 16 residues. CDR1 is ENHRY and CDR2 is SYGVKD in the germline V gene. The DNA for the CDR3 is TGTGCCATCAGTGACTCCTACCCATCTAGGCTCTATGGCTACACCTTC. Protein product: CAISDSYPSRLYGYTF.

This clone was recorded a few times. The rearrangement joins TRBV15 to TRBJ2-2, with TRBD2 matching 13 bases. Germline trimming cut 0 bases from V and 1 base from J; bases unmatched to any gene: 8. Germline CDR1 LNHNV, CDR2 YYDKDF (reference sequence). CDR3 length: 20 residues. The CDR3 bases are TGTGCCACCAGCAGAGATTTTTCGGGACTAGCGGGGCTGAACACCGGGGAGCTGTTTTTT. The encoded protein is CATSRDFSGLAGLNTGELFF. Supplemented by reference TRBV15 and TRBJ2-2, the full variable domain reads DAMVIQNPRYQVTQFGKPVTLSCSQTLNHNVMYWYQQKSSQAPKLLFHYYDKDFNNEADTPDNFQSRRPNTSFCFLDIRSPGLGDTAMYLCATSRDFSGLAGLNTGELFFGEGSRLTVL.

This clone was observed a handful of times. This chain uses TRBV4-3 with TRBJ2-7; 7 bases match TRBD1. Germline values: CDR1 LGHNA, CDR2 YSLEER. V lost 3 bases, J lost 7 bases, and 3 bases stayed unmatched. This CDR3 contains 12 residues. Here the CDR3 reads CASSHGQAEQYF. Written as DNA, the CDR3 is TGCGCCAGCAGCCACGGACAGGCGGAGCAGTACTTC.

This rearrangement joins TRBV7-2 to TRBJ1-2; D might be TRBD1 (6 bases). Between the trimmed V and J ends, which lost 3 bases and 6 bases, there was a span of 20 bases. The length of the CDR3 is 16 residues. CDR1 is SGHTA and CDR2 is FQGNSA in the germline V gene. The CDR3 loop is CASSFEGDLGSNGYTF. CDR3 nucleotide sequence: TGTGCCAGCAGCTTTGAGGGGGATCTGGGGTCTAATGGCTACACCTTC.

V gene TRBV28 combines with J gene TRBJ1-1; maybe TRBD1 (6 bases). The CDR3 is made up of 14 amino acids. Trimming stripped 4 bases from V and 3 bases from J, with 12 bases between. CDR1 and CDR2 from the germline V gene are MDHEN and SYDVKM. CDR3 in DNA: TGTGCCAGCAGTTCTGGACAGAGGGACACTGAAGCTTTCTTT. This codes for CASSSGQRDTEAFF.

The chain combines TRBV29-1 with TRBJ2-7; 11 bases are a match to TRBD1. V trimming: 5 bases; J trimming: 3 bases; junction bases outside the gene matches: 12. This CDR3 is built from 16 residues. Germline assignment: CDR1 SQVTM and CDR2 ANQGSEA. The CDR3 protein is CSVNGGQGAKYYEQYF. DNA of the CDR3: TGCAGCGTTAACGGAGGACAGGGGGCTAAATACTACGAGCAGTACTTC.

CDR3 sequence: CASRKSGDYGNQPQHF. CDR3 coding DNA: TGTGCCAGCAGAAAGTCAGGGGACTATGGCAATCAGCCCCAGCATTTT. The chain is built from TRBV27 and TRBJ1-5; D perhaps matches TRBD1 (6 bases). The CDR3 extends over 16 amino acids. The germline gives CDR1 MNHEY, CDR2 SMNVEV (reference sequence). The V end was cut by 6 bases, the J end by 2 bases, with 17 bases between.

V is TRBV27 and J is TRBJ2-7; possible D gene TRBD2, 5 bases. The CDR3 covers 12 residues. Trimming removed 5 bases at V and 3 bases at J, with 8 bases between. In germline, CDR1 is MNHEY, CDR2 SMNVEV (reference sequence). CDR3 amino acids: CASSPGLYEQYF. CDR3 nucleotides: TGTGCCAGCAGTCCCGGACTCTACGAGCAGTACTTC.

CDR3 bases: TGTGCCACCAGTGCCCAGGGGTCGGGGAATGAGCAGTTCTTC. Its protein is CATSAQGSGNEQFF. This sequence joins TRBV24-1 and TRBJ2-1, with D possibly being TRBD1 (6 bases). Trimming cost V 5 bases and J 7 bases, with 14 bases left between them. There are 14 residues in the CDR3. CDR1 and CDR2 from the germline V gene are KGHDR and SFDVKD.